The rows below give T cell receptor beta chains drawn from one sample of a study of blood T cell repertoires in COVID-19. TCRdb's copy holds only in-frame clones and misses some; the assay was immunoSEQ multiplex PCR. Of hundreds of thousands of clones in the sample, around nine tenths were seen once. Sequencing was carried out using peripheral blood. These TCRs come from a man between 60 and 75 years old who had recovered from COVID-19. Both conserved end residues are part of each CDR3. A D gene is named only where the DNA matches it firmly. The size of a clone is reported for some rows only, either as once, few or many, or as a class for expanded clones.

.	TRBV13	TRBD1	TRBJ1-2	14	CASSYRDRSYGYTF	TGTGCCAGCAGCTACCGGGACAGGAGCTATGGCTACACCTTC
.	TRBV5-8	.	TRBJ2-7	15	CASSRLAGSHYEQYF	TGTGCCAGCAGCAGACTCGCGGGGTCACACTACGAGCAGTACTTC
.	TRBV19	.	TRBJ2-2	15	CASSMEGTNTGELFF	TGTGCCAGTAGTATGGAGGGGACCAACACCGGGGAGCTGTTTTTT
.	TRBV9	TRBD1	TRBJ1-2	19	CASSEGGQGVGGANYGYTF	TGTGCCAGCAGCGAGGGTGGGCAGGGGGTTGGCGGAGCTAACTATGGCTACACCTTC
.	TRBV5-4	TRBD1	TRBJ1-5	14	CASSREGANQPQHF	TGTGCCAGCAGCCGAGAGGGGGCCAATCAGCCCCAGCATTTT
.	TRBV11-2	.	TRBJ1-5	14	CASSQGWGREPQHF	TGTGCCAGCAGCCAGGGATGGGGAAGAGAGCCCCAGCATTTT
.	TRBV27	.	TRBJ2-7	13	CASTQIGAYEQYF	TGTGCCAGCACCCAAATAGGGGCCTACGAGCAGTACTTC
.	TRBV7-2	.	TRBJ1-2	16	CASSTTKGGTDPGYTF	TGTGCCAGCAGCACCACCAAGGGAGGGACGGATCCTGGCTACACCTTC
.	TRBV30	.	TRBJ1-1	15	CAWSHSDRQNTEAFF	TGTGCCTGGAGCCACTCGGACAGACAGAACACTGAAGCTTTCTTT
.	TRBV5-1	.	TRBJ1-1	15	CASSTSSGGNTEAFF	TGCGCCAGCAGCACTAGCTCTGGGGGGAACACTGAAGCTTTCTTT
many	TRBV9	TRBD1	TRBJ1-6	16	CASTPGGGTESSPLHF	TGTGCCAGCACCCCAGGCGGTGGGACAGAAAGTTCACCCCTCCACTTT
.	TRBV28	.	TRBJ1-4	14	CASSFSGGREKLFF	TGTGCCAGCAGTTTCTCGGGGGGCAGGGAAAAACTGTTTTTT
.	TRBV11-2	TRBD1	TRBJ1-2	15	CASSYQDRGMYGYTF	TGTGCCAGCAGTTATCAGGACAGGGGGATGTATGGCTACACCTTC
.	TRBV18	.	TRBJ2-7	13	CASSPPGGGEQYF	TGTGCCAGCTCACCACCGGGAGGGGGCGAGCAGTACTTC
.	TRBV19	TRBD1	TRBJ1-1	14	CASSATGWGTEAFF	TGTGCCAGTAGTGCGACAGGGTGGGGAACTGAAGCTTTCTTT
.	TRBV19	TRBD1	TRBJ2-7	16	CASSILPTGGTREQYF	TGTGCCAGTAGTATCCTCCCGACAGGGGGAACACGGGAGCAGTACTTC
.	TRBV5-1	.	TRBJ1-4	17	CASSLRSGRSTNEKLFF	TGCGCCAGCAGCCTCAGGTCCGGGAGGAGCACTAATGAAAAACTGTTTTTT
.	TRBV5-1	TRBD1	TRBJ2-6	18	CASSPRTGKLSGANVLTF	TGCGCCAGCAGCCCAAGGACAGGGAAACTATCTGGGGCCAACGTCCTGACTTTC
.	TRBV16	.	TRBJ1-6	13	CASSQSRGSPLHF	TGTGCCAGCAGCCAATCGCGGGGTTCACCCCTCCACTTT
.	TRBV2	.	TRBJ2-4	13	CASSEADGDIQYF	TGTGCCAGCAGTGAAGCCGACGGGGACATTCAGTACTTC
.	TRBV30	TRBD1	TRBJ2-7	14	CAWRRTGDRYEQYF	TGTGCCTGGAGGCGGACAGGGGATCGCTACGAGCAGTACTTC
.	TRBV7-9	.	TRBJ1-4	14	CASSLRGRGEKLFF	TGTGCCAGCAGCCTAAGGGGTCGAGGAGAAAAACTGTTTTTT
.	TRBV15	TRBD1	TRBJ2-7	14	CATSRGDRTYEQYF	TGTGCCACCAGCAGAGGGGACAGGACCTACGAGCAGTACTTC
.	TRBV7-9	.	TRBJ1-5	15	CASSLEAGLNQPQHF	TGTGCCAGCAGCTTAGAAGCAGGGTTAAATCAGCCCCAGCATTTT
.	TRBV7-6	TRBD1	TRBJ2-1	15	CASSLPGQGANEQFF	TGTGCCAGCAGCTTACCCGGACAGGGGGCGAATGAGCAGTTCTTC
.	TRBV5-1	TRBD2	TRBJ2-2	15	CASSGLADGSGELFF	TGCGCCAGCAGCGGCCTAGCGGACGGATCCGGGGAGCTGTTTTTT
.	TRBV19	TRBD1	TRBJ2-7	17	CASSTRALRQGTYEQYF	TGTGCCAGTAGTACGCGGGCTCTCCGACAGGGGACCTACGAGCAGTACTTC
few	TRBV5-1	.	TRBJ1-6	16	CASSVDFPETNSPLHF	TGCGCCAGCAGCGTAGACTTTCCAGAGACGAATTCACCCCTCCACTTT
once	TRBV6-5	.	TRBJ1-5	14	CASSLRAVPSKRHF	TGTGCCAGCAGCCTCCGTGCGGTTCCTTCCAAAAGGCATTTT
.	TRBV3-1/TRBV3-2	TRBD1	TRBJ2-5	14	CASRSNRGQETQYF	TGTGCCAGCAGGAGCAACAGGGGCCAAGAGACCCAGTACTTC
.	TRBV6-5	.	TRBJ1-1	16	CASSYGEAARNTEAFF	TGTGCCAGCAGTTACGGGGAGGCGGCGAGAAACACTGAAGCTTTCTTT
once	TRBV12-2	.	TRBJ2-7	19	CASRSDPRTSGNLLGEQYF	TGTGCAAGTCGCTCAGACCCCCGGACTAGCGGGAACCTCCTAGGAGAGCAGTACTTC
once	TRBV11-3	TRBD2	TRBJ2-5	16	CASSEGSGAGGETQYF	TGTGCCAGCAGCGAAGGGAGCGGGGCGGGAGGAGAGACCCAGTACTTC
.	TRBV6-5	.	TRBJ1-1	14	CASRPRGRNTEAFF	TGTGCCAGCAGGCCAAGGGGGAGGAACACTGAAGCTTTCTTT
.	TRBV9	TRBD1	TRBJ2-2	15	CASSVRGGLTGELFF	TGTGCCAGCAGCGTGAGAGGGGGCTTGACTGGGGAGCTGTTTTTT
.	TRBV23-1	TRBD1	TRBJ2-5	15	CASSQTDRDRRTQYF	TGCGCCAGCAGTCAAACAGACAGGGACCGTCGGACCCAGTACTTC
.	TRBV9	.	TRBJ1-6	13	CASSQTDNSPLHF	TGTGCCAGCAGCCAGACAGACAATTCACCCCTCCACTTT
.	TRBV5-1	.	TRBJ1-1	17	CASSSGKGAPMNTEAFF	TGCGCCAGCAGCTCCGGGAAAGGCGCACCCATGAACACTGAAGCTTTCTTT
.	TRBV18	.	TRBJ1-1	13	CASSPQEISEAFF	TGTGCCAGCTCACCACAGGAGATATCTGAAGCTTTCTTT
.	TRBV15	TRBD2	TRBJ2-1	16	CATSRDPGLAGVEQFF	TGTGCCACCAGCAGAGACCCTGGACTAGCGGGAGTTGAGCAGTTCTTC
.	TRBV5-1	TRBD2	TRBJ2-1	18	CASSPPGLAGGPGNEQFF	TGCGCCAGCAGCCCGCCGGGACTAGCGGGAGGGCCAGGCAATGAGCAGTTCTTC
.	TRBV5-4	TRBD1	TRBJ1-2	16	CASRTDRGRANYGYTF	TGTGCCAGCAGAACGGACAGGGGCCGAGCTAACTATGGCTACACCTTC